The 8 T cell receptor beta chains below all came from one sample that was sequenced in a study of cytomegalovirus exposure and HLA in healthy donors. PCR amplification relied on 60 Vbeta primers (plus 13 Jbeta primers). Libraries were prepared by immunoSEQ multiplex PCR; TCRdb keeps only in-frame clonotypes and omits some of them. The sample lists more than 85,000 clones; around 9.6% were seen once. The material sequenced was PBMCs. Receptor source: a man aged 45-60 years in good health and CMV-seropositive.

The V and J genes are TRBV7-2 and TRBJ1-3; D unresolved. Germline V lookup: CDR1 SGHTA, CDR2 FQGNSA. The CDR3 is 14 amino acids. V shed 3 bases and J shed 3 bases, with 9 bases lying between them. CDR3 sequence (DNA): TGTGCCAGCAGCTTCCAGGCCCGTGGAAACACCATATATTTT. Amino acid sequence: CASSFQARGNTIYF.

This clone was seen a few times. The chain links TRBV28 to TRBJ1-5; 10 bases match TRBD1. The CDR3 is 16 residues long. The V segment lost 6 bases and the J segment 6 bases; nucleotides outside the gene matches: 11. Germline V gene data show CDR1 as MDHEN and CDR2 as SYDVKM. The CDR3 nucleotides are TGTGCCAGCAGCCGAACCGGGACAGGGGCCCTTCAGCCCCAGCATTTT. Protein product: CASSRTGTGALQPQHF.

The V gene is TRBV6-5, the J gene TRBJ2-1; 9 bases line up with TRBD1. Germline V lookup: CDR1 MNHEY, CDR2 SVGAGI. The CDR3 totals 14 residues. V shed 6 bases and J 7 bases; nucleotides not matched to a gene: 7. CDR3 bases: TGTGCCAGCAGACCGCGGGACAGGGCGAATGAGCAGTTCTTC. It translates to CASRPRDRANEQFF.

As for this clone: Other DNA sequences in this specimen translate into the identical CDR3. V usage is TRBV29-1 and J usage is TRBJ1-3; D is possibly TRBD1 (6 bases). The CDR3 sequence is 14 residues long. With 3 bases removed from V and 2 bases from J, the gap between germline ends came to 11 bases. Germline values: CDR1 SQVTM, CDR2 ANQGSEA. CDR3 nucleotide sequence: TGCAGCGTTGAGACCGCAGGGGCTGGAAACACCATATATTTT. It specifies CSVETAGAGNTIYF.

The CDR3 DNA reads TGCAGCGTCTCGGACAGGGGAATGACCGAGCAGTACTTC. It yields the protein CSVSDRGMTEQYF. The rearrangement uses TRBV29-1 and TRBJ2-7, with 9 positions matching TRBD1. V lost 6 bases, J lost 6 bases, and 9 bases stayed unmatched. Germline V gene sequence: CDR1 SQVTM, CDR2 ANQGSEA. This CDR3 has 13 residues.

This clone appeared a few times. This rearrangement joins TRBV28 to TRBJ1-1; D not certain. The CDR3 sequence is 12 residues long. Germline values: CDR1 MDHEN, CDR2 SYDVKM. V was pared by 7 bases and J by 1 base, with 7 bases between. For the CDR3, the DNA is TGTGCCAGCACGCCGAGGAACACTGAAGCTTTCTTT. The encoded protein is CASTPRNTEAFF.

This chain connects TRBV6-1 to TRBJ1-1; D may be TRBD1 (5 bases). The CDR3 has 14 residues. V lost 7 bases and J 0 bases, leaving 12 bases between the germline ends. The germline V gene encodes CDR1 MNHNS and CDR2 SASEGT. The CDR3 sequence is CASKLDSMNTEAFF. CDR3 nucleotides: TGTGCCAGCAAATTAGACAGCATGAACACTGAAGCTTTCTTT.

V is TRBV7-3 and J is TRBJ2-1; 7 bases align to TRBD2. Germline CDR1 reads SGHTA; CDR2 reads FQGTGA. V lost 5 bases, J lost 5 bases, and 9 bases stayed unmatched. The CDR3 has 15 residues. The CDR3 DNA sequence: TGTGCCAGCAGCCCCCAAAGCGGGGCCAACAATGAGCAGTTCTTC. Protein product: CASSPQSGANNEQFF.